The 25 T cell receptor beta chains reported below all come from one sample, sequenced in a study of CD8+CD57+ T cells in acquired aplastic anemia. TCR beta VDJ and CDR3 were profiled, and genomic DNA was the template. MiXCR was run by TCRdb on the reads, yielding one entry per CDR3 protein. The sample yields around 190,000 distinct CDR3 sequences, approximately 50% seen once. Sequenced input: sorted CD4+, CD8+, or CD8+CD57+ T cells (not recorded which) from PBMCs. Every receptor here comes from a human donor in good health, serving as a control.

This clonotype was seen a single time. The chain recombines TRBV7-2 with TRBJ1-1; D call uncertain. This CDR3 is built from 15 residues. Deletions cut 6 bases from V and 1 base from J, with 15 bases between. CDR1 is SGHTA, CDR2 FQGNSA, per germline. The CDR3 loop reads CASRYTGPTNTEAFF. The CDR3 DNA reads as TGTGCCAGCAGGTATACCGGGCCGACGAACACTGAAGCTTTCTTT.

This clonotype was detected many times. V is TRBV7-2 and J is TRBJ2-7; TRBD1 agrees at 7 bases. CDR1 is SGHTA, CDR2 FQGNSA, per germline. This CDR3 has 12 residues. The ends lost 5 bases at V and 6 bases at J; junction bases unmatched: 4. In DNA form, the CDR3 reads TGTGCCAGCAGCAAAACAGGGGCCGAGCAGTACTTC. This translates into CASSKTGAEQYF.

A note on this clonotype: A much larger clone differs from this one at a single base, so this may be a read error. The J gene is TRBJ1-2, the V gene TRBV28; unclear D gene. CDR1 MDHEN and CDR2 SYDVKM come from the germline V gene. With 3 bases removed from V and 6 bases from J, the gap between germline ends came to 8 bases. This CDR3 region has 12 residues. The CDR3 DNA reads as TGTGCCAGCAGTTTCGGGGTAAATGGCTACACCTTC. Amino acid sequence: CASSFGVNGYTF.

J is TRBJ2-7 and V is TRBV12-3 or TRBV12-4, with D unclear. This CDR3 has 12 residues. Between the trimmed V and J ends, which lost 6 bases and 3 bases, there was a span of 9 bases. CDR3 residues: CASRQDGYEQYF. The CDR3 DNA follows: TGTGCCAGCAGGCAGGACGGCTACGAGCAGTACTTC.

The chain recombines TRBV9 with TRBJ2-7; 7 bases agree with TRBD2. Germline assignment: CDR1 SGDLS and CDR2 YYNGEE. V lost 3 bases and J lost 0; bases outside the gene matches: 3. The CDR3 consists of 14 residues. The CDR3 region has the DNA TGTGCCAGCAGCGGGGGGGGAACCTCCTACGAGCAGTACTTC. Protein product: CASSGGGTSYEQYF.

This chain connects TRBV9 to TRBJ2-7, with 8 bases aligning to TRBD2. Per the germline V gene, CDR1 is SGDLS and CDR2 is YYNGEE. The CDR3 extends over 15 amino acids. V lost 0 bases and J lost 3; bases outside the gene matches: 5. The CDR3 DNA follows: TGTGCCAGCAGCGTAGGACTAGCGAGTCTCTACGAGCAGTACTTC. Translating gives CASSVGLASLYEQYF.

This clonotype has just a few counts. It is likely a read error, because the conserved phenylalanine at the end of the CDR3 is missing. The DNA is left out, because the CDR3 cannot be placed on it with certainty; the CDR3 is given as TCRdb lists it. The genes are TRBV9 and TRBJ2-1; the table calls TRBD1, which could not be checked here. The CDR3 sequence runs 9 residues, both termini included. The germline V gene has CDR1 SGDLS and CDR2 YYNGEE. The CDR3: CASSVPPIR.

This clonotype is a singleton in its sample. With a much larger clone just one base away, this may be a read error. The chain combines TRBV27 with TRBJ2-7; a weak D match, TRBD2 (5 bases). This CDR3 is 13 amino acids long. V was cut by 6 bases and J by 5 bases, with 14 bases left in between. Germline V lookup: CDR1 MNHEY, CDR2 SMNVEV (reference sequence). CDR3 protein: CASRPSGSHEQYF. Written as DNA, the CDR3 is TGTGCCAGCAGGCCCTCGGGATCCCACGAGCAGTACTTC.

The chain employs TRBV24-1 and TRBJ2-7; 9 bases fit TRBD1. From germline, CDR1 is KGHDR and CDR2 SFDVKD. The junction had 4 bases not matched to a gene; V was cut back by 2 bases and J by 0 bases. The CDR3 covers 16 residues. DNA for the CDR3: TGTGCCACCAGTGATTCGGGACAGGGCCTCTCCTACGAGCAGTACTTC. This encodes CATSDSGQGLSYEQYF.

Notes on this clonotype: A much larger clone sits a single nucleotide away, making a read error possible. This chain uses TRBV6-1 with TRBJ1-1, with D unresolved. The CDR3 has 13 residues. The germline V gene encodes CDR1 MNHNS and CDR2 SASEGT. As DNA, the CDR3 is TGTGCCAGTTGCCGAGGTTTGAACGCTGAAGCTTTCTTT. Translated, it gives CASCRGLNAEAFF.

The CDR3 nucleotides read TGTGCTAGCGGCAATAGTGGTGAGCAGTTCTTC. Translated: CASGNSGEQFF. This chain joins TRBV7-9 and TRBJ2-1, with D maybe TRBD2 (6 bases). Looked up from germline, CDR1 is SEHNR and CDR2 is FQNEAQ (reference sequence). The CDR3 has 11 residues.

The rearrangement joins TRBV5-6 to TRBJ1-2, with 9 positions matching TRBD1. Losses at the gene ends were 4 bases for V and 2 bases for J; bases not matched to a gene: 6. Looked up from germline, CDR1 is SGHDT and CDR2 is YYEEEE. This CDR3 is built from 15 residues. The CDR3 coding sequence is TGTGCCAGCAGCAGTACAGGGGGCGGGAACTATGGCTACACCTTC. Protein product: CASSSTGGGNYGYTF. Looking up the rest from reference TRBV5-6 and TRBJ1-2 gives the full variable domain: DAGVTQSPTHLIKTRGQQVTLRCSPKSGHDTVSWYQQALGQGPQFIFQYYEEEERQRGNFPDRFSGHQFPNYSSELNVNALLLGDSALYLCASSSTGGGNYGYTFGSGTRLTVV.

This clonotype was seen a handful of times. The V and J genes are TRBV27 and TRBJ2-1, with TRBD2 matching over 14 bases. CDR1 and CDR2 from the germline V gene are MNHEY and SMNVEV (reference sequence). The ends lost 5 bases at V and 9 bases at J; junction bases unmatched: 9. This CDR3 region has 16 residues. CDR3 protein: CASSPTRTSGGSEQFF. As DNA, the CDR3 is TGTGCCAGCAGTCCGACTCGGACTAGCGGGGGGAGTGAGCAGTTCTTC.

The chain employs TRBV6-5 and TRBJ2-5, with 10 bases lining up with TRBD1. Germline CDR1 reads MNHEY; CDR2 reads SVGAGI. Unmatched junction bases numbered 4, after V lost 8 bases and J lost 4 bases. This CDR3 region has 13 residues. The CDR3 bases are TGTGCCAGCCTCCGGGACAGGGGAGAGACCCAGTACTTC. Encoded protein: CASLRDRGETQYF.

Note on this clonotype: This clone may be a read error of a much larger clone one base away. V usage is TRBV19 and J usage is TRBJ2-4; the D gene is possibly TRBD2 (6 bases). This CDR3 has 17 amino acids. Germline loops: CDR1 LNHDA, CDR2 SQIVND (reference sequence). CDR3 protein: CASKGGGALLARNIQYF. The CDR3 DNA reads as TGTGCCTCAAAAGGAGGAGGGGCCCTGCTAGCCAGAAACATTCAGTACTTC.

The chain recombines TRBV7-3 with TRBJ2-7; no clear D. The V and J ends lost 5 bases and 5 bases respectively, with 16 bases between them. The V gene's germline CDR1 is SGHTA and CDR2 FQGTGA. CDR3 length: 14 residues. The CDR3 loop reads CASSKSGYLHEQYF. CDR3 in DNA: TGTGCCAGCAGCAAATCAGGCTACCTCCACGAGCAGTACTTC.

This clonotype was observed many times. The genes are TRBV7-9 and TRBJ2-6, with unresolved D. V lost 1 base, J lost 0 bases, and 19 bases lay in between. This CDR3 is 20 amino acids long. From germline, CDR1 is SEHNR and CDR2 FQNEAQ (reference sequence). CDR3 nucleotide sequence: TGTGCCAGCAGCTTAGGAAGGGAATTTATTGTTTCCTCTGGGGCCAACGTCCTGACTTTC. It specifies CASSLGREFIVSSGANVLTF.

This chain connects TRBV13 to TRBJ2-7; D is possibly TRBD2 (5 bases). Trimming removed 5 bases at V and 3 bases at J, with 11 bases between. Germline CDR1 is PRHDT and CDR2 is FYEKMQ (reference sequence). This CDR3 is 13 amino acids long. DNA of the CDR3: TGTGCCAGCAGCCACGTTAGCGTCTACGAGCAGTACTTC. This encodes CASSHVSVYEQYF.

The sample holds many counts of this clonotype. V usage is TRBV6-2 or TRBV6-3 and J usage is TRBJ1-2; D is possibly TRBD1 (6 bases). CDR3 length: 13 residues. V was trimmed by 6 bases and J by 8 bases, leaving 16 bases between them. CDR1 is MNHEY, CDR2 SVGEGT, per germline. CDR3 in DNA: TGTGCCAGCAGATCGGACAGATTTCAGGGCTACACCTTC. Protein sequence: CASRSDRFQGYTF.

This clonotype has a count of ten or more. The genes are TRBV7-9 and TRBJ1-6, with TRBD1 matching over 7 bases. The CDR3 contains 16 residues. Germline V gives CDR1 SEHNR, CDR2 FQNEAQ (reference sequence). V was clipped by 2 bases and J by 14 bases; unmatched bases: 15. Written as DNA, the CDR3 is TGTGCCAGCAGCTTATTGGCAGGGGGTTTTGGGGCGGCCCTCCACTTT. The encoded protein is CASSLLAGGFGAALHF.

This chain uses TRBV2 with TRBJ2-3, with D uncertain. The CDR3 length is 14 residues. The germline gives CDR1 SNHLY, CDR2 FYNNEI. Trimming removed 8 bases at V and 3 bases at J, with 15 bases between. The CDR3 sequence is CASLGDGWTDTQYF. The DNA of the CDR3 is TGTGCCAGCCTCGGTGACGGGTGGACAGATACGCAGTATTTT.

The chain links TRBV12-3 or TRBV12-4 to TRBJ1-6; D remains unclear. The CDR3 sequence is 12 residues long. The V gene lost 6 bases and the J gene lost 15 bases, with 15 bases spanning the gap. The CDR3 DNA follows: TGTGCCAGCAGCGGTGACGGAGGTCACCTCCACTTT. It codes for CASSGDGGHLHF.

A note on this clonotype: The DNA is omitted, as the CDR3 cannot be located on it reliably, and the CDR3 follows TCRdb's listing. The chain combines TRBV2 with TRBJ1-2; the table's D gene call, TRBD1, was not cross checked with the DNA. The germline V gene has CDR1 SNHLY and CDR2 FYNNEI. 14 amino acids form the CDR3, both terminal residues included. This CDR3 is CACSEALQGYGCTF.

The chain joins TRBV24-1 to TRBJ2-7; D remains ambiguous. CDR1 KGHDR and CDR2 SFDVKD come from the germline V gene. The CDR3 extends over 14 amino acids. The V gene lost 9 bases and the J gene lost 5 bases, with 19 bases spanning the gap. CDR3 DNA sequence: TGTGCCACCGCCGTGGAACTAAAATCCCACGAGCAGTACTTC. Residues: CATAVELKSHEQYF.

In its sample, this clonotype was seen many times. The chain uses TRBV2 and TRBJ1-4; D remains ambiguous. The germline gives CDR1 SNHLY, CDR2 FYNNEI. Trimming removed 7 bases at V and 1 base at J, with 13 bases between. This CDR3 has 15 residues. Written as DNA, the CDR3 is TGTGCCAGCACCCCGAGGCGGGAAACTAATGAAAAACTGTTTTTT. Translation: CASTPRRETNEKLFF.